The TCR beta chain under discussion was sequenced for a study of CD8+ T cells in alopecia areata (dated by TCRdb to between 2017 and 2018). For the study in its entirety: In both human patients and the C3H/HeJ mouse model, the study applied high-throughput TCRbeta sequencing to look at T cell clonal expansion in alopecia areata. In humans, TCRbeta sequencing was performed on scalp tissue and on sorted CD4+ and CD8+ peripheral blood T cells from healthy controls and from patients with patchy or totalis/universalis alopecia areata. RNA came from the PAXgene miRNA kit for fixed scalp, the miRNeasy kit for PBMCs, and the RNeasy kit for mouse skin. Scalp clonality was compared among normal scalp (n=4), patchy alopecia areata scalp (n=8), and alopecia totalis/universalis scalp (n=8). TCRbeta CDR3 regions were amplified by immunoSEQ multiplex PCR using 35 Vbeta forward and 13 Jbeta reverse primers.

Library preparation was by the immunoSEQ multiplex PCR assay. For TCR sequencing, RNA was extracted from every sample and reverse transcribed into cDNA to serve as template. SuperScript III was used to make first-strand cDNA, primed with a 2:1 mix of oligo-dT and random hexamers. A synthetic immune receptor repertoire was used to assess amplification bias, and residual bias was removed computationally. The original pipeline was this. Raw reads were preprocessed to remove errors, and CDR3 was defined according to IMGT conventions as the region from the conserved cysteine to phenylalanine. Clonality was computed by normalizing Shannon entropy by log2 of the number of productive unique TCRs and subtracting the result from 1. Scalp TCRbeta sequences were cross-referenced with sorted blood CD4 and CD8 repertoires so that the CD4 or CD8 identity of scalp clones could be inferred. Entries here come from immuneACCESS through TCRdb and include only in-frame sequences with V and J called. Some clones fail to appear in such tables; in the studies checked, an unresolved V gene covers under half of the shortfall, and the cause of the remainder is unknown. Clonal size and the V and J genes are those of that table, whereas D and trimming came from the DNA. Here the sample has about 99,000 clones; roughly 53% occur a single time. The top ten constitute 8.8% of the sample.

In its sample, this clone was seen a few times. The antigen this receptor binds is unknown. Base qualities are not at hand, and no much larger clone is one base apart. Study-wide conclusions, independent of this receptor: Compared with normal scalp, lesional scalp had higher clonality and more expanded CD8+ clones, particularly in alopecia totalis/universalis, a pattern that suggests antigenic drive. Scalp TCR repertoire analysis is complicated because resident alphabeta T cells in normal human skin are also sequenced, whereas mouse skin is dominated by gammadelta T cells. TCR sequences shared between patients were less clear than in mice, possibly partly because of HLA diversity in the patient population.

PBMCs were isolated by density centrifugation and stained for CD3, CD4 and CD8, and CD4+ and CD8+ T cells were sorted on a FACSAria. Scalp biopsies and blood samples were obtained from unaffected controls. The sequence derives from a human donor in good health. Sequencing used CD4+ T cells sorted from blood.

CDR3 reads: CSVVSGQGATSGGYTF. The nucleotides are TGCAGCGTTGTATCGGGACAGGGGGCGACAAGTGGTGGCTACACCTTC. The chain uses TRBV29-1 and TRBJ1-2, and 12 bases in between align with TRBD1. The junction shows trimming of 4 bases on V and 7 bases on J, and the gene matches do not reach 13 bases of it. The germline V gene supplies CDR1 SQVTM and CDR2 ANQGSEA. The CDR3 contains 16 residues, cysteine and phenylalanine counted. The retained sequence is limited to the CDR3, 48 bases, with the frame set at the first base. The full variable domain, with segments outside the CDR3 supplied by the reference TRBV29-1 and TRBJ1-2 proteins, appears as SAVISQKPSRDICQRGTSLTIQCQVDSQVTMMFWYRQQPGQSLTLIATANQGSEATYESGFVIDKFPISRPNLTFSTLTVSNMSPEDSSIYLCSVVSGQGATSGGYTFGSGTRLTVV.